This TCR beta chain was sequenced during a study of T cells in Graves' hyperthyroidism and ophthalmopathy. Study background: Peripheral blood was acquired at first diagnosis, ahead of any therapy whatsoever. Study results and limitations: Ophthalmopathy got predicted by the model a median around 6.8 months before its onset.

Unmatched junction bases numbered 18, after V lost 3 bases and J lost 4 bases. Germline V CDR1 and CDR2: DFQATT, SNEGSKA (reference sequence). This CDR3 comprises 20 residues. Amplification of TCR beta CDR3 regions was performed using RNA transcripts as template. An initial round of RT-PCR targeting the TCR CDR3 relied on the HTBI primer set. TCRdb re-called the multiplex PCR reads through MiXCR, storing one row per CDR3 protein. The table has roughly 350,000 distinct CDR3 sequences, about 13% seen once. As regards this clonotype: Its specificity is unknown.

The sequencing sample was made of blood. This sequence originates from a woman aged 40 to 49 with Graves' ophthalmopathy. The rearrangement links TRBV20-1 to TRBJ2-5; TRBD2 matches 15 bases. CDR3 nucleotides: TGCAGTGCTAGTGGGGGTGGGACTAGCGGGAGGCCATCAACTCGAGAGACCCAGTACTTC. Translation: CSASGGGTSGRPSTRETQYF.